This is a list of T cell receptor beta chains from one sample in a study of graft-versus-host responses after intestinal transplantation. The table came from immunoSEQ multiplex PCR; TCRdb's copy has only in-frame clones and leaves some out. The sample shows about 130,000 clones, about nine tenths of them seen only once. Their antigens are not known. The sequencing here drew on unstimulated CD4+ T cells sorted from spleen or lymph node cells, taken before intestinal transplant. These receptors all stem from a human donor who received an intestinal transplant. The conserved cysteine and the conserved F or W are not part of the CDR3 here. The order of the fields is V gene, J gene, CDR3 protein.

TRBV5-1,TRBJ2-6,ASSLTTGANVLT
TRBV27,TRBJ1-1,ASSLGTANTEAF
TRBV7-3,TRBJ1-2,ASSLTGAGGDYGYT
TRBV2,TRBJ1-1,ARVLEEGTEAF
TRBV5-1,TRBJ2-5,ASSGTNQETQY
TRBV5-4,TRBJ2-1,ASSKTSGMGNEQF
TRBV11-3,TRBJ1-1,ASSPEG
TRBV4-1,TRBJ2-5,ASSPKGNREETQY
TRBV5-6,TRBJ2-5,ASSFVTGARETQY
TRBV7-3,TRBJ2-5,ASPVRAAGEETQY
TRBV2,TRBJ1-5,ASSDRQNPTRYSNQPQH
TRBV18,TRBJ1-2,ASSGQGDYGYT
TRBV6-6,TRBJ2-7,ASSTGGFPDEQY
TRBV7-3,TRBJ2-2,ASSLRGANTGELF
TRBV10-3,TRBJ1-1,AIGVFGGGNTEAF
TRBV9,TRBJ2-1,ASSASGGRDEQF
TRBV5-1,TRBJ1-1,ASRDRGLSENTEAF
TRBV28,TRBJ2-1,ASRPGLAGSWQF
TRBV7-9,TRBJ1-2,ASSPTGGGYT
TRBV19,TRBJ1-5,ASSIGRRIRNQPQH
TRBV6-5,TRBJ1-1,ASTQAGQGTEAF
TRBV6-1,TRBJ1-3,ASETGAGNTIY
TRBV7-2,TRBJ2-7,ASSLVVEGEQY
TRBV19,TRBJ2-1,ASSTIGAGSYNEQF
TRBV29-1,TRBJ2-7,SAGTSYEQY
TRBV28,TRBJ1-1,ASSFLGALNTEAF
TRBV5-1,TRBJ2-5,ASSYSTSQETQY
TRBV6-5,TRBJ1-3,ASIPDRSGNTIY
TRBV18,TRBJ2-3,ASSPSGSDTQY
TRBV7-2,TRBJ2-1,ASSLTSVEQF
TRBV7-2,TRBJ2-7,ASSLLLAASYEQY
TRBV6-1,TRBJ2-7,ARGGDSYEQY
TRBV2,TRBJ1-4,ASTRDRGNEKLF
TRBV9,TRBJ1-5,ASSVEENSNQPQH
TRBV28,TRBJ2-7,ASSFYPASVYYEQY
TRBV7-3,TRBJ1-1,ASSLRPDRSLQAF
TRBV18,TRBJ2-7,ASSPTGTGIYEQY
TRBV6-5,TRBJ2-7,ASSSTGTVLSYEQY
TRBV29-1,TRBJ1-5,SVGGNRNGPQH
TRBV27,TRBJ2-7,ASSLGGSWLY
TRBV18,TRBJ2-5,ASSPSGGRQETQY
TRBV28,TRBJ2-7,ASSHPPREQY
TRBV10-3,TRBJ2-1,ATGLAGNNEQF